What follows are 17 T cell receptor beta chains derived from one specimen sequenced in a study of cytomegalovirus exposure and HLA in healthy donors. PCR amplification relied on 60 Vbeta primers (plus 13 Jbeta primers). Assay used: immunoSEQ multiplex PCR; TCRdb lists only in-frame clones, some missing. The table records 150,000 to 200,000 clones, around 78% of them present only once. Source material: PBMCs. These receptor sequences come from a woman aged 35 to 49 in good health and CMV-seronegative.

The CDR3 here is CASMPNTEYEQYF. As DNA, the CDR3 is TGTGCCAGCATGCCCAACACAGAGTACGAGCAGTACTTC. The genes are TRBV6-6 and TRBJ2-7; D unresolved. CDR1 is MNHNY, CDR2 SVGAGI, per germline (reference sequence). V lost 7 bases and J lost 4, with 14 bases in between. The CDR3 consists of 13 residues.

The chain has TRBV6-6 and TRBJ1-1; D possibly corresponds to TRBD1 (6 bases). V was pared by 4 bases and J by 8 bases, with 14 bases between. The CDR3 is made up of 13 amino acids. CDR1 is MNHNY and CDR2 is SVGAGI in the germline V gene (reference sequence). The CDR3 DNA follows: TGTGCCAGCAGTTCCACAGGGCAGGCGGAAGCTTTCTTT. This gives the protein CASSSTGQAEAFF.

This clone has a handful of counts. This chain connects TRBV28 to TRBJ1-2; D is uncertain. Deletions cut 7 bases from V and 11 bases from J, with 17 bases between. Germline V gene lookup returns CDR1 MDHEN and CDR2 SYDVKM. The CDR3 length is 12 residues. The CDR3 DNA sequence: TGTGCCAGCAATGGTGGGCAAATCTATTACACCTTC. Protein product: CASNGGQIYYTF.

The chain uses TRBV9 and TRBJ2-7, with a tentative D call TRBD2 (6 bases). CDR1 SGDLS and CDR2 YYNGEE come from the germline V gene. Trimming took off 4 bases at V and 0 bases at J, with 11 bases between the two ends. The CDR3 length is 14 residues. DNA of the CDR3: TGTGCCAGCAGCCCTAGCGTGAGCTCCTACGAGCAGTACTTC. It codes for CASSPSVSSYEQYF. The whole variable domain, filled in from reference TRBV9 and TRBJ2-7, reads DSGVTQTPKHLITATGQRVTLRCSPRSGDLSVYWYQQSLDQGLQFLIQYYNGEERAKGNILERFSAQQFPDLHSELNLSSLELGDSALYFCASSPSVSSYEQYFGPGTRLTVT.

The rearrangement uses TRBV15 and TRBJ2-1; possibly TRBD1 for D (6 bases). The ends were cut back, 1 base at V and 2 bases at J, with 6 bases in the middle. Looked up from germline, CDR1 is LNHNV and CDR2 is YYDKDF (reference sequence). The CDR3 has 14 amino acids. Written as DNA, the CDR3 is TGTGCCACCAGCAGAGGGGACACCTACAATGAGCAGTTCTTC. Encoded protein: CATSRGDTYNEQFF.

Regarding this clone: This CDR3 is also generated by other DNA sequences in the sample. The rearrangement joins TRBV28 to TRBJ1-5; D unresolved. The V end lost 6 bases, the J end lost 1 base, and 7 bases lay between the germline ends. This CDR3 has 13 residues. Germline assignment: CDR1 MDHEN and CDR2 SYDVKM. CDR3 in DNA: TGTGCCAGCAGGGGAGGGAGCAATCAGCCCCAGCATTTT. This translates into CASRGGSNQPQHF.

This rearrangement joins TRBV27 to TRBJ2-5, with TRBD2 matching over 7 bases. Germline V gene lookup returns CDR1 MNHEY and CDR2 SMNVEV (reference sequence). The CDR3 sequence is 16 residues long. The V gene end was trimmed by 2 bases and the J gene end by 4 bases; junction bases not matched to a gene: 10. CDR3: CASSLNGGSLIETQYF. The CDR3, as DNA: TGTGCCAGCAGTTTAAATGGCGGGAGCTTAATAGAGACCCAGTACTTC.

The chain couples TRBV5-4 to TRBJ2-7; 9 nucleotides agree with TRBD1. Trimming took 0 bases from V and 1 from J; bases not matched to a gene: 2. The germline CDR1 and CDR2 sequences are SGHNT and YYREEE (reference sequence). The CDR3 is 15 amino acids. The CDR3 protein is CASSLVGTGSYEQYF. The DNA for the CDR3 is TGTGCCAGCAGCTTGGTAGGGACAGGGTCCTACGAGCAGTACTTC.

The chain joins TRBV30 to TRBJ2-2; maybe TRBD1 (6 bases). From germline, CDR1 is GTSNPN and CDR2 SVGIG (reference sequence). Trimming shortened V by 6 bases and J by 1 base, and 15 bases separated the two germline ends. This CDR3 has 15 amino acids. CDR3 in amino acids: CACPPGHLNTGELFF. In DNA form, the CDR3 reads TGTGCCTGTCCTCCGGGACATTTGAACACCGGGGAGCTGTTTTTT. Full variable domain (remainder filled in from reference TRBV30 and TRBJ2-2): SQTIHQWPATLVQPVGSPLSLECTVEGTSNPNLYWYRQAAGRGLQLLFYSVGIGQISSEVPQNLSASRPQDRQFILSSKKLLLSDSGFYLCACPPGHLNTGELFFGEGSRLTVL.

The chain carries TRBV9 and TRBJ2-5; the match to TRBD1 covers 7 bases. This CDR3 region has 14 residues. Trimming cost V 1 base and J 5 bases; bases outside gene matches: 5. Germline CDR1 and CDR2: SGDLS and YYNGEE. CDR3 in DNA: TGTGCCAGCAGCGTAAGACAGGGTGGCGAGACCCAGTACTTC. It is translated as CASSVRQGGETQYF.

The chain is built from TRBV28 and TRBJ2-3; the D gene is possibly TRBD1 (6 bases). In germline, CDR1 is MDHEN, CDR2 SYDVKM. The CDR3 has 14 residues. Trimming removed 3 bases from V and 7 bases from J, with 14 bases in between. CDR3 bases: TGTGCCAGCAGTTTTACGGACAGAACTCATACGCAGTATTTT. It translates to CASSFTDRTHTQYF.

The chain carries TRBV18 and TRBJ1-2; possible D gene TRBD1, 6 bases. V gave up 3 bases and J gave up 8 bases, with 10 bases separating them. The length of the CDR3 is 12 residues. Germline V gene lookup returns CDR1 KGHSH and CDR2 LQKENI. The CDR3 DNA reads TGTGCCAGCTCACCCTGGGACAAGGGCTACACCTTC. Translation: CASSPWDKGYTF.

J is TRBJ2-3 and V is TRBV28; 12 positions agree with TRBD1. The CDR3 extends over 15 amino acids. Trimming at V came to 8 bases and at J to 4 bases, leaving 7 bases not matched to a gene. Germline values: CDR1 MDHEN, CDR2 SYDVKM. The CDR3 bases are TGTGCCAGCCCACCCGGGACAGGGGGCGCAGATACGCAGTATTTT. It yields the protein CASPPGTGGADTQYF.

The rearrangement joins TRBV18 to TRBJ2-1; 7 positions match TRBD2. V trimming: 4 bases; J trimming: 6 bases; junction bases outside the gene matches: 9. Germline loops: CDR1 KGHSH, CDR2 LQKENI. The CDR3 totals 15 residues. The CDR3, as DNA: TGTGCCAGCTCACTATCTTTTAGCGGGCTCAATGAGCAGTTCTTC. It yields the protein CASSLSFSGLNEQFF.

The chain combines TRBV5-1 with TRBJ2-7; a weak D match, TRBD2 (5 bases). Trimming took off 3 bases at V and 3 bases at J, with 13 bases between the two ends. Germline V gives CDR1 SGHRS, CDR2 YFSETQ. There are 14 residues in the CDR3. CDR3 protein: CASSSPGLHYEQYF. The CDR3 DNA reads as TGCGCCAGCAGCTCCCCGGGATTACACTACGAGCAGTACTTC.

This chain uses TRBV14 with TRBJ1-1; possibly TRBD1 for D (5 bases). The V gene lost 1 base and the J gene lost 4 bases, with 16 bases spanning the gap. The germline V gene has CDR1 SGHDN and CDR2 FVKESK. This CDR3 spans 16 amino acids. CDR3 region: CASSQAGVGAITEAFF. CDR3 nucleotides: TGTGCCAGCAGCCAAGCGGGGGTAGGGGCCATCACTGAAGCTTTCTTT.

The chain carries TRBV7-9 and TRBJ2-7; weak D call: TRBD2 (5 bases). From germline, CDR1 is SEHNR and CDR2 FQNEAQ (reference sequence). This CDR3 comprises 15 residues. V lost 1 base to trimming and J lost 4 bases, with 14 bases between them. The CDR3 reads CASSLGRGPWYEQYF. The CDR3 DNA follows: TGTGCCAGCAGCTTAGGGCGAGGGCCGTGGTACGAGCAGTACTTC.